This is a list of T cell receptor beta chains from one sample in a study of cytomegalovirus exposure and HLA in healthy donors. The repertoire was sequenced with immunoSEQ multiplex PCR; TCRdb's copy has only in-frame clones and lacks some. The sample shows roughly 150,000 clones, around 85% of them seen only once. The sequencing sample was made of PBMCs. All receptors come from a woman under 40 in good health and CMV-seronegative. CDR3s include the opening cysteine and the closing phenylalanine or tryptophan. Each record gives: CDR3 DNA, CDR3 protein, clone size, J gene, D gene, V gene. The D gene is left open where the match is weak. Clone size, where shown, is once, few, many, or a class for clones that have expanded.

cdr3_nt: TGTGCCAGCAGCCGGGACAGGGTGGGTTCACCCCTCCACTTT
cdr3_aa: CASSRDRVGSPLHF
clone_size: .
j_call: TRBJ1-6
d_call: TRBD1
v_call: TRBV7-2

cdr3_nt: TGCGCCAGCAGCCCACCAACAGGTATCACTGAAGCTTTCTTT
cdr3_aa: CASSPPTGITEAFF
clone_size: .
j_call: TRBJ1-1
d_call: .
v_call: TRBV5-1

cdr3_nt: TGTGCCAGCAGCCCCGGGACAGGGGGCCTGAACACTGAAGCTTTCTTT
cdr3_aa: CASSPGTGGLNTEAFF
clone_size: .
j_call: TRBJ1-1
d_call: TRBD1
v_call: TRBV5-6

cdr3_nt: TGTGCCAGCAGTCAAGCCCTCAGGGAGGTACACACTGAAGCTTTCTTT
cdr3_aa: CASSQALREVHTEAFF
clone_size: once
j_call: TRBJ1-1
d_call: .
v_call: TRBV27

cdr3_nt: TGTGCCAGCAGCCCTAGAAGTGGACAGGGGGATACCAATGAGCAGTTCTTC
cdr3_aa: CASSPRSGQGDTNEQFF
clone_size: .
j_call: TRBJ2-1
d_call: TRBD1
v_call: TRBV7-9

cdr3_nt: TGTGCAACCATGGTATATACATCCAATGAAGCTTTCTTT
cdr3_aa: CATMVYTSNEAFF
clone_size: .
j_call: TRBJ1-1
d_call: .
v_call: TRBV6-6

cdr3_nt: TGTGCCAGCAGCGTAGGTTCTTCTAATCAGCCCCAGCATTTT
cdr3_aa: CASSVGSSNQPQHF
clone_size: .
j_call: TRBJ1-5
d_call: .
v_call: TRBV9

cdr3_nt: TGTGCCAGCAGTTTCGCGGGGTTGGCCTCCTACAATGAGCAGTTCTTC
cdr3_aa: CASSFAGLASYNEQFF
clone_size: .
j_call: TRBJ2-1
d_call: .
v_call: TRBV27

cdr3_nt: TGTGCCAGCAGCTCCGTCGGGGCGGAGACCCAGTACTTC
cdr3_aa: CASSSVGAETQYF
clone_size: .
j_call: TRBJ2-5
d_call: .
v_call: TRBV5-6

cdr3_nt: TGTGCCAGCAGCTTAGATCGGGCTAGCGGGAGAAGAAGCACAGATACGCAGTATTTT
cdr3_aa: CASSLDRASGRRSTDTQYF
clone_size: .
j_call: TRBJ2-3
d_call: TRBD2
v_call: TRBV11-2

cdr3_nt: TGTGCCAGCTCACCACTACAGGGCGCTGAAGCTTTCTTT
cdr3_aa: CASSPLQGAEAFF
clone_size: .
j_call: TRBJ1-1
d_call: .
v_call: TRBV18

cdr3_nt: TGCAGTGCTACCCTGTACGATACGCAGTATTTT
cdr3_aa: CSATLYDTQYF
clone_size: .
j_call: TRBJ2-3
d_call: .
v_call: TRBV20-1

cdr3_nt: TGTGCCAGCAGTTACGGGGGAGACAATGAGCAGTTCTTC
cdr3_aa: CASSYGGDNEQFF
clone_size: .
j_call: TRBJ2-1
d_call: .
v_call: TRBV6-5

cdr3_nt: TGTGCTAGTGGGACCTTGGGACAGGGGGCCAAGGGACGTCAGCCCCAGCATTTT
cdr3_aa: CASGTLGQGAKGRQPQHF
clone_size: .
j_call: TRBJ1-5
d_call: TRBD1
v_call: TRBV12-5

cdr3_nt: TGTGCCAGCAGTTTAATTAGCAACACAGATACGCAGTATTTT
cdr3_aa: CASSLISNTDTQYF
clone_size: .
j_call: TRBJ2-3
d_call: .
v_call: TRBV27

cdr3_nt: TGTGCCAGCAGTTACGGGAAGGCCTATGGCTACACCTTC
cdr3_aa: CASSYGKAYGYTF
clone_size: .
j_call: TRBJ1-2
d_call: .
v_call: TRBV6-5

cdr3_nt: TGTGCCAGCAGGACAGGACAGGGATATAATTCACCCCTCCACTTT
cdr3_aa: CASRTGQGYNSPLHF
clone_size: many
j_call: TRBJ1-6
d_call: TRBD1
v_call: TRBV2

cdr3_nt: TGTGCCACCAGCGTGACAGGGGGTGGCTACACCTTC
cdr3_aa: CATSVTGGGYTF
clone_size: .
j_call: TRBJ1-2
d_call: TRBD1
v_call: TRBV15

cdr3_nt: TGTGCCACCAGCAAGCGGGGGGCCGTTGAAGCTTTCTTT
cdr3_aa: CATSKRGAVEAFF
clone_size: .
j_call: TRBJ1-1
d_call: .
v_call: TRBV15

cdr3_nt: TGTGCCAGCAGCAGCGGCGGCTACGAGCAGTACTTC
cdr3_aa: CASSSGGYEQYF
clone_size: few
j_call: TRBJ2-7
d_call: .
v_call: TRBV5-5

cdr3_nt: TGCGCCAGCAGAAACCTACTGGGAAATGAGCAGTTCTTC
cdr3_aa: CASRNLLGNEQFF
clone_size: .
j_call: TRBJ2-1
d_call: .
v_call: TRBV5-1

cdr3_nt: TGTGCCAGCAGTGAAGGGACAATTGGCACCGGGGAGCTGTTTTTT
cdr3_aa: CASSEGTIGTGELFF
clone_size: once
j_call: TRBJ2-2
d_call: .
v_call: TRBV6-1

cdr3_nt: TGTGCCAGCAGCCCCCACGATATGGGCCGGGCTGAAGCTTTCTTT
cdr3_aa: CASSPHDMGRAEAFF
clone_size: .
j_call: TRBJ1-1
d_call: .
v_call: TRBV6-6

cdr3_nt: TGTGCCAGCAGTCCCCCGGCGGTCGGGGAGCTGTTTTTT
cdr3_aa: CASSPPAVGELFF
clone_size: .
j_call: TRBJ2-2
d_call: .
v_call: TRBV7-3

cdr3_nt: TGTGCCAGTAGTATCGGGGAGGGCCGGGAGCAGTTCTTC
cdr3_aa: CASSIGEGREQFF
clone_size: .
j_call: TRBJ2-1
d_call: TRBD2
v_call: TRBV19

cdr3_nt: TGTGCCAGCAGTGCCGCCCGAACAGGGTCTGGTGGCTACACCTTC
cdr3_aa: CASSAARTGSGGYTF
clone_size: .
j_call: TRBJ1-2
d_call: .
v_call: TRBV2

cdr3_nt: TGTGCCAGCAGCTTAGTCTGGGGTCCGGATCAGCCCCAGCATTTT
cdr3_aa: CASSLVWGPDQPQHF
clone_size: .
j_call: TRBJ1-5
d_call: .
v_call: TRBV7-6

cdr3_nt: TGCGCCAGCAGCTTGGAGGGGGCGACCGGCTCCTACGAGCAGTACTTC
cdr3_aa: CASSLEGATGSYEQYF
clone_size: .
j_call: TRBJ2-7
d_call: TRBD1
v_call: TRBV5-1

cdr3_nt: TGCGCCAGCAGCTTGGGACTAGCGGGCCAAGAGACCCAGTACTTC
cdr3_aa: CASSLGLAGQETQYF
clone_size: .
j_call: TRBJ2-5
d_call: TRBD2
v_call: TRBV5-1

cdr3_nt: TGTGCCAGTAGTATGGATAGAAAGCAAGAGACCCAGTACTTC
cdr3_aa: CASSMDRKQETQYF
clone_size: .
j_call: TRBJ2-5
d_call: .
v_call: TRBV19

cdr3_nt: TGTGCCAGCAGCCCCCGGACTAGCGGGAACTACGAGCAGTACTTC
cdr3_aa: CASSPRTSGNYEQYF
clone_size: .
j_call: TRBJ2-7
d_call: TRBD2
v_call: TRBV9

cdr3_nt: TGTGCCAGCAGCGCGGTATCGGGACTTCACACAGATACGCAGTATTTT
cdr3_aa: CASSAVSGLHTDTQYF
clone_size: .
j_call: TRBJ2-3
d_call: .
v_call: TRBV9

cdr3_nt: TGTGCCAGCAGTTCTCCTCAGAAGGGGCCTAATGAAAAACTGTTTTTT
cdr3_aa: CASSSPQKGPNEKLFF
clone_size: .
j_call: TRBJ1-4
d_call: .
v_call: TRBV27

cdr3_nt: TGTGCCAGCAGCTTGGAGTACAATGAGCAGTTCTTC
cdr3_aa: CASSLEYNEQFF
clone_size: .
j_call: TRBJ2-1
d_call: .
v_call: TRBV5-4

cdr3_nt: TGTGCCAGCAGTTCCAGGTTTGGCTCCTACGAGCAGTACTTC
cdr3_aa: CASSSRFGSYEQYF
clone_size: .
j_call: TRBJ2-7
d_call: .
v_call: TRBV27

cdr3_nt: TGTGCCAGCAGTTCCCGGGACGGGAACACTGAAGCTTTCTTT
cdr3_aa: CASSSRDGNTEAFF
clone_size: .
j_call: TRBJ1-1
d_call: .
v_call: TRBV5-4

cdr3_nt: TGTGCCAGCAGGAAAGGACAGGGAGGAGCTTTCTTT
cdr3_aa: CASRKGQGGAFF
clone_size: .
j_call: TRBJ1-1
d_call: TRBD1
v_call: TRBV25-1